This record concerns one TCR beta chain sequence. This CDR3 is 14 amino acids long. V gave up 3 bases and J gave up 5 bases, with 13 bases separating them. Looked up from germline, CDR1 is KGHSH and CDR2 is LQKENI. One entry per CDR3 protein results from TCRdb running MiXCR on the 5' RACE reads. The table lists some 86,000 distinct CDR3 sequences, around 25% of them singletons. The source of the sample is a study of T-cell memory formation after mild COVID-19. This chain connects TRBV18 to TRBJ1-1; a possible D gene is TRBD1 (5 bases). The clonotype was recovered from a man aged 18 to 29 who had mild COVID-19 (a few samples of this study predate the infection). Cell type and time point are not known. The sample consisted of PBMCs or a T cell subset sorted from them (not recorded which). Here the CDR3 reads CASSPSRGGTEAFF. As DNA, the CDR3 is TGTGCCAGCTCACCTTCTAGGGGCGGGACTGAAGCTTTCTTT.